These T cell receptor beta chains were read from a single sample in a study of T cell responses to AZD1222 COVID-19 vaccine. Only in-frame clones appear in the TCRdb table, and some are missing; sequencing was by immunoSEQ multiplex PCR. This sample has 110,000 to 150,000 clones, with roughly 92% found just once. The sample consisted of peripheral blood, taken on day 0 of AZD1222 vaccination. Receptors originate from an adult in good health. The CDR3 runs from the conserved cysteine through the conserved F or W. Each record gives: CDR3 DNA, CDR3 protein, J gene, V gene, D gene. The D gene is left open where the match is weak.

TGTGCCAGCAGCCTAGACAGCTCCTACAATGAGCAGTTCTTC | CASSLDSSYNEQFF | TRBJ2-1 | TRBV6-6 | NA
TGTGCCAGCAGCCAAAGAGGAGCAACCTCAACTAATGAAAAACTGTTTTTT | CASSQRGATSTNEKLFF | TRBJ1-4 | TRBV3-1/TRBV3-2 | NA
TGTGCCAGCAGTCCCGACAGGGTCTCCAATTCACCCCTCCACTTT | CASSPDRVSNSPLHF | TRBJ1-6 | TRBV6-5 | TRBD1
TGTGCCATCAGTGATAATACCAACACTGAAGCTTTCTTT | CAISDNTNTEAFF | TRBJ1-1 | TRBV10-3 | NA
TGTGCCAGCAGTGATGGTTGGAGTTACGAGCAGTACTTC | CASSDGWSYEQYF | TRBJ2-7 | TRBV25-1 | NA
TGTGCCAGCAGCGTAGATTTGGAAGACGAGCAGTACTTC | CASSVDLEDEQYF | TRBJ2-7 | TRBV9 | NA
NA | CASSTSALYGYTF | TRBJ1-2 | TRBV27 | NA
TGTGCCAGCAGTGGAGGGACTAGCGGGAGTGGAGGGGAGCTTGTAGATACGCAGTATTTT | CASSGGTSGSGGELVDTQYF | TRBJ2-3 | TRBV6-1 | TRBD2
TGTGCCAGCAGACCCGGGACAGGTTACTACGAGCAGTACTTC | CASRPGTGYYEQYF | TRBJ2-7 | TRBV6-6 | TRBD1
TGCGCCAGCAGCTTGGCCGGGGGGGCGAATGGCTACACCTTC | CASSLAGGANGYTF | TRBJ1-2 | TRBV5-1 | NA
TGTGCCAGTAGTCCAACCGCTCCGACATGGGGGAGTTTCTCTGGGGCCAACGTCCTGACTTTC | CASSPTAPTWGSFSGANVLTF | TRBJ2-6 | TRBV19 | NA
TGTGCCAGCAGCTTTTGGTCTAGCGGTTACAATGAGCAGTTCTTC | CASSFWSSGYNEQFF | TRBJ2-1 | TRBV5-5 | TRBD2
TGTGCCAGCAGCTTCGGCGGGAGTCTAGCCTACAATGAGCAGTTCTTC | CASSFGGSLAYNEQFF | TRBJ2-1 | TRBV11-2 | TRBD2
TGTGCCAGCTCGCCGTTGAGCAGGGCATACGAGCAGTACTTC | CASSPLSRAYEQYF | TRBJ2-7 | TRBV18 | NA
TGTGCCAGCTCACCACAGGGTCCACTTAGCAATCAGCCCCAGCATTTT | CASSPQGPLSNQPQHF | TRBJ1-5 | TRBV18 | NA
TGTGCCAGCAGTTTAAATGGTGGCAATCAGCCCCAGCATTTT | CASSLNGGNQPQHF | TRBJ1-5 | TRBV27 | NA
TGTGCCAGTAGTGTCGTAAGGGGCACAGATACGCAGTATTTT | CASSVVRGTDTQYF | TRBJ2-3 | TRBV19 | NA